The 32 T cell receptor beta chains in this list originate from one sample, sequenced in a study of PD-L1 blockade in urothelial cancer. The sample's time point: pretreatment peripheral blood. Libraries were prepared by immunoSEQ multiplex PCR; TCRdb keeps only in-frame clonotypes and omits some of them. Of tens of thousands of clones in the sample, 85% were seen once. The sequences come from PBMCs, collected around atezolizumab (anti-PD-L1) treatment. Every receptor here comes from a man in his forties with urothelial cancer.

This sequence joins TRBV28 and TRBJ2-3; 7 positions agree with TRBD2. With 10 bases clipped from V and 9 bases from J, the junction kept 7 bases outside the gene matches. Germline V lookup: CDR1 MDHEN, CDR2 SYDVKM. This CDR3 contains 11 residues. CDR3 nucleotide sequence: TGTGCCACTTGGCGGGAGCTCACGCAGTATTTT. It specifies CATWRELTQYF.

The chain links TRBV29-1 to TRBJ1-5; TRBD1 is a possible D gene (6 bases). Looked up from germline, CDR1 is SQVTM and CDR2 is ANQGSEA. This CDR3 has 13 residues. V was clipped by 4 bases and J by 3 bases, with 10 bases between them. The CDR3 DNA reads as TGCAGCGTTGGTACAGGGCTCAATCAGCCCCAGCATTTT. It encodes CSVGTGLNQPQHF. The full variable domain, with the rest looked up from reference TRBV29-1 and TRBJ1-5, is SAVISQKPSRDICQRGTSLTIQCQVDSQVTMMFWYRQQPGQSLTLIATANQGSEATYESGFVIDKFPISRPNLTFSTLTVSNMSPEDSSIYLCSVGTGLNQPQHFGDGTRLSIL.

In nucleotides, the CDR3 is TGTGCCAGCAGGGGGGGCACTGAAGCTTTCTTT. Translating it yields CASRGGTEAFF. V usage is TRBV6-1 and J usage is TRBJ1-1; the D gene is possibly TRBD1 (5 bases). Between the trimmed V and J ends, which lost 6 bases and 4 bases, there was a span of 6 bases. The CDR3 totals 11 residues. Germline V gene sequence: CDR1 MNHNS, CDR2 SASEGT.

This rearrangement joins TRBV28 to TRBJ2-3, with TRBD1 as a possible D gene (6 bases). The V gene's germline CDR1 is MDHEN and CDR2 SYDVKM. CDR3 length equals 14 residues. With 6 bases removed from V and 2 bases from J, the gap between germline ends came to 12 bases. As DNA, the CDR3 is TGTGCCAGCAGGGGGGACACTATCACAGATACGCAGTATTTT. Translation: CASRGDTITDTQYF.

The J gene is TRBJ2-1, the V gene TRBV13; TRBD2 matches 15 bases. Germline V gene sequence: CDR1 PRHDT, CDR2 FYEKMQ (reference sequence). J lost 6 bases, V lost 4 bases, and 7 bases had no gene match. This CDR3 is 17 amino acids long. The CDR3 spells CASSSYGLAGGGNEQFF. In nucleotides, the CDR3 is TGTGCCAGCAGCTCCTACGGACTAGCGGGGGGGGGCAATGAGCAGTTCTTC.

The CDR3 here is CATSARVDTQYF. Written as DNA, the CDR3 is TGTGCCACCAGCGCTCGGGTGGATACGCAGTATTTT. The J gene is TRBJ2-3, the V gene TRBV15, with D uncertain. Trimming took 5 bases from V and 6 from J, leaving 9 bases between them. The CDR3 sequence is 12 residues long. Germline assignment: CDR1 LNHNV and CDR2 YYDKDF (reference sequence).

The V gene is TRBV7-9, the J gene TRBJ1-2, with TRBD1 matching over 9 bases. CDR1 and CDR2 (germline): SEHNR, FQNEAQ (reference sequence). The V and J ends lost 4 bases and 8 bases, in that order; junction bases with no gene match: 5. The CDR3 runs to 13 residues. The CDR3 region is CASSWTGAGGYTF. The CDR3 nucleotides read TGTGCCAGCAGCTGGACAGGGGCTGGGGGCTACACCTTC.

V is TRBV15 and J is TRBJ2-3; 9 nucleotides line up with TRBD2. With 5 bases clipped from V and 9 bases from J, the junction kept 15 bases outside the gene matches. Germline V lookup: CDR1 LNHNV, CDR2 YYDKDF (reference sequence). This CDR3 has 16 amino acids. In DNA form, the CDR3 reads TGTGCCACCAGCTTCCAAACAGCGGGAGGCAGGAAGACGCAGTATTTT. Translation gives CATSFQTAGGRKTQYF.

The chain joins TRBV30 to TRBJ1-2; TRBD1 matches at 7 bases. The CDR3 runs 13 residues. Trimming at V came to 1 base and at J to 7 bases, leaving 6 bases not matched to a gene. The germline gives CDR1 GTSNPN, CDR2 SVGIG (reference sequence). This CDR3 is CAWSGQGWSGYTF. The CDR3 DNA reads TGTGCCTGGAGTGGACAGGGCTGGAGTGGCTACACCTTC.

The chain couples TRBV27 to TRBJ1-4; possible D gene TRBD1, 5 bases. The CDR3 covers 15 residues. CDR1 and CDR2 (germline): MNHEY, SMNVEV (reference sequence). V shed 4 bases and J shed 8 bases, with 17 bases lying between them. The CDR3 nucleotides read TGTGCCAGCAGTTCTTTGGGCGGGGGTAGGGAAAAACTGTTTTTT. Residues: CASSSLGGGREKLFF.

This clone turned up a few times. The V and J genes are TRBV5-5 and TRBJ1-5; D may be TRBD1 (6 bases). The germline gives CDR1 SGHKS, CDR2 YYEKEE (reference sequence). This CDR3 is 15 amino acids long. Trimming removed 4 bases at V and 8 bases at J, with 19 bases between. CDR3: CASSATGTPFEPQHF. The CDR3 DNA reads as TGTGCCAGCAGCGCGACCGGGACACCCTTTGAGCCCCAGCATTTT.

V gene TRBV9 combines with J gene TRBJ2-3; 9 bases fit TRBD2. The CDR3 has 15 amino acids. J lost 4 bases, V lost 0 bases, and 3 bases had no gene match. Germline values: CDR1 SGDLS, CDR2 YYNGEE. CDR3 sequence (DNA): TGTGCCAGCAGCGTAGAACTAGCGGGCCCAGATACGCAGTATTTT. Translation gives CASSVELAGPDTQYF.

The rearrangement joins TRBV6-1 to TRBJ1-5, with D hard to call. V lost 6 bases and J 6 bases, leaving 15 bases between the germline ends. Germline V gene lookup returns CDR1 MNHNS and CDR2 SASEGT. The CDR3 is made up of 14 amino acids. Here the CDR3 reads CASREYTGGQPQHF. For the CDR3, the DNA is TGTGCCAGCAGGGAGTACACGGGAGGTCAGCCCCAGCATTTT.

The CDR3 DNA sequence: TGTGCCAGCAGCGTTAAAGATACGCAGTATTTT. It is translated as CASSVKDTQYF. V and J are TRBV9 and TRBJ2-3; D not resolved. CDR3 length: 11 residues. Germline CDR1 reads SGDLS; CDR2 reads YYNGEE. The V and J ends lost 2 bases and 5 bases respectively, with 3 bases between them.

The chain carries TRBV19 and TRBJ1-2; D is perhaps TRBD1 (5 bases). Trimming cost V 4 bases and J 0 bases, with 18 bases left between them. Germline V CDR1 and CDR2: LNHDA, SQIVND (reference sequence). The CDR3 sequence is 17 residues long. CDR3 coding DNA: TGTGCCAGTAGTACTGGGCTTGGCAGGGAAGCTAACTATGGCTACACCTTC. It translates to CASSTGLGREANYGYTF. Full variable domain (outside the CDR3, taken from reference TRBV19 and TRBJ1-2): DGGITQSPKYLFRKEGQNVTLSCEQNLNHDAMYWYRQDPGQGLRLIYYSQIVNDFQKGDIAEGYSVSREKKESFPLTVTSAQKNPTAFYLCASSTGLGREANYGYTFGSGTRLTVV.

The rearrangement uses TRBV11-2 and TRBJ2-7; possible D gene TRBD2, 5 bases. V was cut by 0 bases and J by 5 bases, with 14 bases left in between. Germline-derived CDR1 and CDR2 are SGHAT and FQNNGV. CDR3 length equals 15 residues. CDR3 sequence: CASSLDGVIRDEQYF. As DNA, the CDR3 is TGTGCCAGCAGCTTAGACGGGGTGATTCGGGACGAGCAGTACTTC.

The chain uses TRBV6-1 and TRBJ2-1, with 13 bases that match TRBD2. This CDR3 contains 15 residues. Per germline, CDR1 MNHNS and CDR2 SASEGT. The junction had 9 bases not matched to a gene; V was cut back by 4 bases and J by 12 bases. The CDR3 spells CASSATSGRVNAQFF. CDR3 nucleotides: TGTGCCAGCAGTGCAACTAGCGGGAGGGTTAACGCGCAGTTCTTC.

The chain joins TRBV2 to TRBJ2-1, with 7 nucleotides matching TRBD2. The germline V gene encodes CDR1 SNHLY and CDR2 FYNNEI. This CDR3 comprises 17 residues. V shed 2 bases and J 4 bases; nucleotides not matched to a gene: 11. CDR3 DNA sequence: TGTGCCAGCAGTGAACTCCGGGAGGATCCTCTTTACAATGAGCAGTTCTTC. Translated: CASSELREDPLYNEQFF.

This clone has more than one count but fewer than ten. The rearrangement joins TRBV11-2 to TRBJ2-7, with TRBD2 matching over 8 bases. V lost 5 bases, J lost 6 bases, and 3 bases stayed unmatched. The V gene's germline CDR1 is SGHAT and CDR2 FQNNGV. The CDR3 totals 12 residues. CDR3 in amino acids: CASSRLAGEQYF. CDR3 nucleotide sequence: TGTGCCAGCAGCAGGCTAGCGGGCGAGCAGTACTTC.

V usage is TRBV18 and J usage is TRBJ2-2; D might be TRBD1 (5 bases). Trimming took off 2 bases at V and 5 bases at J, with 15 bases between the two ends. The CDR3 contains 16 residues. From germline, CDR1 is KGHSH and CDR2 LQKENI. CDR3 in DNA: TGTGCCAGCTCACCAGCTGGGCAGGGAAGTACCGGGGAGCTGTTTTTT. Translated, it gives CASSPAGQGSTGELFF.

This clone was picked up a small number of times. This CDR3 is CASRPTGTSVYNEQFF. The CDR3 bases are TGTGCCAGCAGGCCGACCGGGACTAGCGTCTACAATGAGCAGTTCTTC. The chain is built from TRBV11-2 and TRBJ2-1; the match to TRBD2 covers 10 bases. The ends lost 6 bases at V and 3 bases at J; junction bases unmatched: 8. This CDR3 contains 16 residues. Per the germline V gene, CDR1 is SGHAT and CDR2 is FQNNGV. Full variable domain (remainder filled in from reference TRBV11-2 and TRBJ2-1): EAGVAQSPRYKIIEKRQSVAFWCNPISGHATLYWYQQILGQGPKLLIQFQNNGVVDDSQLPKDRFSAERLKGVDSTLKIQPAKLEDSAVYLCASRPTGTSVYNEQFFGPGTRLTVL.

In this sample, this clone turned up a few times. CDR3 amino acids: CASSQDGSSYNEQFF. For the CDR3, the DNA is TGTGCCAGCAGCCAGGACGGGAGCTCCTACAATGAGCAGTTCTTC. The chain combines TRBV5-5 with TRBJ2-1; D possibly corresponds to TRBD2 (6 bases). Trimming removed 4 bases from V and 0 bases from J, with 11 bases in between. Germline CDR1 reads SGHKS; CDR2 reads YYEKEE (reference sequence). The CDR3 length is 15 residues.

The rearrangement uses TRBV19 and TRBJ1-2; D gene uncertain. With 5 bases removed from V and 1 base from J, the gap between germline ends came to 11 bases. This CDR3 contains 14 residues. Germline V gives CDR1 LNHDA, CDR2 SQIVND (reference sequence). CDR3 nucleotide sequence: TGTGCCAGTAGTCAGGCAGCCTTTAACTATGGCTACACCTTC. Encoded protein: CASSQAAFNYGYTF.

The chain couples TRBV10-3 to TRBJ1-2; D gene ambiguous. Germline loops: CDR1 ENHRY, CDR2 SYGVKD. V dropped 6 bases and J dropped 5 bases, with 16 bases sitting between them. The CDR3 has 14 residues. As DNA, the CDR3 is TGTGCCATCAGGGGCAGCTCCATCCGTTATGGCTACACCTTC. Its translation: CAIRGSSIRYGYTF.

The chain employs TRBV28 and TRBJ1-3; TRBD1 is a possible D gene (5 bases). CDR1 and CDR2 from the germline V gene are MDHEN and SYDVKM. V was clipped by 1 base and J by 5 bases, with 12 bases between them. CDR3 size: 15 residues. The CDR3 sequence is CASSLSGPWRNTIYF. The DNA for the CDR3 is TGTGCCAGCAGTTTATCAGGGCCGTGGAGAAACACCATATATTTT.

This chain joins TRBV7-3 and TRBJ2-3; no clear D gene. Germline CDR1 is SGHTA and CDR2 is FQGTGA. The CDR3 spans 13 residues. Trimming took off 0 bases at V and 5 bases at J, with 6 bases between the two ends. CDR3 loop: CASSLTAVDTQYF. Written as DNA, the CDR3 is TGTGCCAGCAGCTTAACGGCAGTAGATACGCAGTATTTT.

The gene calls are TRBV4-2 and TRBJ1-1; D is possibly TRBD1 (5 bases). Trimming took 1 base from V and 6 from J, leaving 9 bases between them. The CDR3 spans 13 residues. Germline V gene sequence: CDR1 LGHNA, CDR2 YNFKEQ. This chain's CDR3 is CASSQGTIPEAFF. The CDR3 DNA reads as TGTGCCAGCAGCCAAGGGACAATACCTGAAGCTTTCTTT.

The chain employs TRBV30 and TRBJ2-5; 7 bases fit TRBD1. This CDR3 spans 14 amino acids. From germline, CDR1 is GTSNPN and CDR2 SVGIG (reference sequence). V dropped 3 bases and J dropped 5; count of bases not matched to a gene: 9. DNA for the CDR3: TGTGCCTGGAGCCCGGGACAGCCGGGCGAGACCCAGTACTTC. The encoded protein is CAWSPGQPGETQYF.

This chain connects TRBV19 to TRBJ2-1, with 9 bases lining up with TRBD1. The CDR3 loop spans 17 amino acids. V gave up 6 bases and J gave up 1 base; unmatched junction bases: 10. CDR1 is LNHDA, CDR2 SQIVND, per germline (reference sequence). CDR3 region: CASSALWTGASYNEQFF. The CDR3 DNA sequence: TGTGCCAGTAGCGCTCTTTGGACAGGGGCTTCCTACAATGAGCAGTTCTTC.

The gene calls are TRBV28 and TRBJ1-3; 8 positions match TRBD1. This CDR3 has 18 amino acids. After removal of 4 bases from V and 0 bases from J, the junction contained 11 bases not matched to a gene. CDR1 is MDHEN and CDR2 is SYDVKM in the germline V gene. The CDR3 bases are TGTGCCAGCAGTTCGACAGGGGATGTAGTGGGCTCTGGAAACACCATATATTTT. This encodes CASSSTGDVVGSGNTIYF.

This clone was found a few times. At one end, the junction sequence differs from germline, possibly due to a read error. The chain recombines TRBV15 with TRBJ1-2; 10 nucleotides line up with TRBD1. There are 13 residues in the CDR3. In germline, CDR1 is LNHNV, CDR2 YYDKDF (reference sequence). CDR3 sequence reads: CATSRGDRGKSNF. CDR3 bases: TGTGCCACCAGCAGGGGGGACAGGGGAAAATCGAACTTC.

This chain links TRBV6-1 with TRBJ2-7, with D unresolved. The germline CDR1 and CDR2 sequences are MNHNS and SASEGT. V lost 3 bases and J lost 3, with 12 bases in between. The CDR3 has 14 residues. Here the CDR3 DNA reads TGTGCCAGCAGTGATTTACCCCACTTCTACGAGCAGTACTTC. Its protein is CASSDLPHFYEQYF.